The next 17 T cell receptor beta chains were all read from a single sample in a study of cytomegalovirus exposure and HLA in healthy donors. The PCR ran on 60 Vbeta and 13 Jbeta primers. Clones were sequenced by immunoSEQ multiplex PCR, and TCRdb holds only the in-frame ones, with some missing. Altogether about 160,000 clones are present, 70% to 80% being singletons, with the ten largest covering 1.3%. The sample taken for sequencing was PBMCs. All receptors derive from a man aged 25 to 45 in good health and CMV-seronegative.

This sequence joins TRBV7-3 and TRBJ2-6; D perhaps matches TRBD1 (5 bases). V shed 2 bases and J shed 2 bases, with 7 bases lying between them. This CDR3 is 15 amino acids long. Germline loops: CDR1 SGHTA, CDR2 FQGTGA. CDR3 in DNA: TGTGCCAGCAGCTTACAAGGGGCTGGGGCCAACGTCCTGACTTTC. Translated, it gives CASSLQGAGANVLTF.

CDR3 residues: CASSEWGDSNSPLHF. CDR3 nucleotides: TGTGCCAGCAGTGAATGGGGGGACAGTAATTCACCCCTCCACTTT. The chain has TRBV25-1 and TRBJ1-6, with 7 bases matching TRBD1. This CDR3 has 15 residues. Trimming took 1 base from V and 6 from J; bases not matched to a gene: 3. Germline assignment: CDR1 MGHDK and CDR2 SYGVNS.

A single count supports this clone. This CDR3 reads CASSPTGGPYGYTF. The CDR3 DNA follows: TGTGCCAGCAGCCCCACAGGGGGACCTTATGGCTACACCTTC. The rearrangement joins TRBV7-6 to TRBJ1-2; TRBD1 matches at 8 bases. Per the germline V gene, CDR1 is SGHVS and CDR2 is FNYEAQ. The length of the CDR3 is 14 residues. V gave up 5 bases and J gave up 5 bases; unmatched junction bases: 7.

The genes are TRBV19 and TRBJ1-4; 9 bases are shared with TRBD1. The germline V gene has CDR1 LNHDA and CDR2 SQIVND (reference sequence). The CDR3 has 18 residues. The V segment lost 6 bases and the J segment 2 bases; nucleotides outside the gene matches: 13. The chain's CDR3 is CASRWDRVSNVTNEKLFF. The CDR3, as DNA: TGTGCCAGTAGGTGGGACAGGGTAAGTAATGTGACTAATGAAAAACTGTTTTTT.

This chain links TRBV19 with TRBJ2-3; 7 bases align to TRBD2. This CDR3 region has 15 residues. Germline CDR1 and CDR2: LNHDA and SQIVND (reference sequence). Unmatched junction bases numbered 10, after V lost 5 bases and J lost 5 bases. CDR3 sequence: CASSWSSGSGDTQYF. In DNA form, the CDR3 reads TGTGCCAGTAGTTGGTCTAGCGGCTCTGGAGATACGCAGTATTTT. Based on the CDR3 plus reference TRBV19 and TRBJ2-3, the full variable domain is DGGITQSPKYLFRKEGQNVTLSCEQNLNHDAMYWYRQDPGQGLRLIYYSQIVNDFQKGDIAEGYSVSREKKESFPLTVTSAQKNPTAFYLCASSWSSGSGDTQYFGPGTRLTVL.

The chain recombines TRBV10-3 with TRBJ1-2; D is uncertain. From germline, CDR1 is ENHRY and CDR2 SYGVKD. The CDR3 extends over 16 amino acids. V was trimmed by 4 bases and J by 5 bases, leaving 20 bases between them. This CDR3 is CAISGSSGLGTYGYTF. The DNA for the CDR3 is TGTGCCATCAGTGGTAGCAGCGGTTTGGGTACTTATGGCTACACCTTC.

The table lists this clone with a few counts. This rearrangement joins TRBV6-1 to TRBJ1-6; TRBD1 agrees at 8 bases. The CDR3 contains 16 residues. Trimming cost V 4 bases and J 7 bases; bases outside gene matches: 9. Germline-derived CDR1 and CDR2 are MNHNS and SASEGT. In nucleotides, the CDR3 is TGTGCCAGCAGTGCCACCGATGGACAGGGAAATTCACCCCTCCACTTT. Residues: CASSATDGQGNSPLHF.

The chain employs TRBV7-2 and TRBJ2-1; D may be TRBD1 (6 bases). This CDR3 is 14 amino acids long. Trimming shortened V by 7 bases and J by 2 bases, and 12 bases separated the two germline ends. Germline-derived CDR1 and CDR2 are SGHTA and FQGNSA. CDR3 coding DNA: TGTGCCAGCACCTTGGACAGACCCTACAATGAGCAGTTCTTC. This translates into CASTLDRPYNEQFF.

The chain links TRBV19 to TRBJ1-5, with TRBD1 identical over 7 bases. The CDR3 runs 15 residues. The germline gives CDR1 LNHDA, CDR2 SQIVND (reference sequence). The V and J ends lost 7 bases and 2 bases, in that order; junction bases with no gene match: 8. The CDR3 spells CASIPDRTRNQPQHF. The CDR3 nucleotides are TGTGCCAGTATTCCGGACAGGACTCGCAATCAGCCCCAGCATTTT.

The rearrangement uses TRBV2 and TRBJ2-1, with D possibly matching TRBD2 (6 bases). Trimming took off 7 bases at V and 5 bases at J, with 12 bases between the two ends. Germline V CDR1 and CDR2: SNHLY, FYNNEI. The CDR3 has 13 residues. The CDR3 sequence: CASMDGGNNEQFF. CDR3 coding DNA: TGTGCCAGCATGGACGGGGGAAACAATGAGCAGTTCTTC.

This sequence joins TRBV7-2 and TRBJ2-5, with D possibly TRBD1 on 6 matching bases. This CDR3 has 14 amino acids. The germline V gene encodes CDR1 SGHTA and CDR2 FQGNSA. V was clipped by 1 base and J by 3 bases, with 9 bases between them. CDR3 DNA sequence: TGTGCCAGCAGCTTAGGCGACAGGAAAGAGACCCAGTACTTC. It is translated as CASSLGDRKETQYF.

This clone has a single count. The chain links TRBV11-2 to TRBJ1-2, with 7 bases that match TRBD1. Germline V CDR1 and CDR2: SGHAT, FQNNGV. Trimming took 7 bases from V and 4 from J; bases not matched to a gene: 9. This CDR3 region has 14 residues. In DNA form, the CDR3 reads TGTGCCAGCAACCACCTAGGGGGCGGCTATGGCTACACCTTC. Translating gives CASNHLGGGYGYTF. The full variable domain, completed using reference TRBV11-2 and TRBJ1-2, is EAGVAQSPRYKIIEKRQSVAFWCNPISGHATLYWYQQILGQGPKLLIQFQNNGVVDDSQLPKDRFSAERLKGVDSTLKIQPAKLEDSAVYLCASNHLGGGYGYTFGSGTRLTVV.

This clone was picked up a small number of times. The rearrangement links TRBV6-5 to TRBJ2-3; maybe TRBD2 (6 bases). There are 13 residues in the CDR3. Germline-derived CDR1 and CDR2 are MNHEY and SVGAGI. Trimming removed 10 bases at V and 0 bases at J, with 11 bases between. The CDR3: CATGRGSTDTQYF. CDR3 DNA sequence: TGTGCCACCGGACGGGGGAGCACAGATACGCAGTATTTT.

The chain uses TRBV18 and TRBJ1-4, with D uncertain. The germline CDR1 and CDR2 sequences are KGHSH and LQKENI. The germline V and J ends were trimmed by 8 bases and 8 bases, with 15 bases remaining between them. The CDR3 totals 13 residues. Here the CDR3 reads CASTPDISEKLFF. As DNA, the CDR3 is TGTGCCAGCACCCCCGACATTTCCGAAAAACTGTTTTTT.

In regard to this clone: This sample also contains other DNA sequences that code for the same CDR3. The chain uses TRBV5-1 and TRBJ1-1; 7 positions agree with TRBD1. V dropped 0 bases and J dropped 2; count of bases not matched to a gene: 4. The germline V gene has CDR1 SGHRS and CDR2 YFSETQ. The CDR3 length is 15 residues. CDR3: CASSLAGTANTEAFF. The CDR3 bases are TGCGCCAGCAGCTTGGCCGGGACAGCCAACACTGAAGCTTTCTTT. Together with reference TRBV5-1 and TRBJ1-1, the CDR3 gives the full variable domain: KAGVTQTPRYLIKTRGQQVTLSCSPISGHRSVSWYQQTPGQGLQFLFEYFSETQRNKGNFPGRFSGRQFSNSRSEMNVSTLELGDSALYLCASSLAGTANTEAFFGQGTRLTVV.

The chain carries TRBV6-1 and TRBJ1-5, with D perhaps matching TRBD1 (5 bases). The length of the CDR3 is 13 residues. CDR1 is MNHNS and CDR2 is SASEGT in the germline V gene. Trimming took off 2 bases at V and 9 bases at J, with 11 bases between the two ends. The DNA for the CDR3 is TGTGCCAGCAGTGAAAATAAGGGGTGGCCCCAGCATTTT. It codes for CASSENKGWPQHF.

The rearrangement uses TRBV7-3 and TRBJ1-2; 11 bases map to TRBD1. This CDR3 spans 19 amino acids. CDR1 and CDR2 (germline): SGHTA, FQGTGA. The V gene end was trimmed by 4 bases and the J gene end by 9 bases; junction bases not matched to a gene: 22. This CDR3 reads CASSSGSWGQGGTRSSYTF. CDR3 in DNA: TGTGCCAGCAGCTCGGGCAGTTGGGGACAGGGGGGAACCAGGTCCAGCTACACCTTC. Complete variable domain (other parts from reference TRBV7-3 and TRBJ1-2): GAGVSQTPSNKVTEKGKYVELRCDPISGHTALYWYRQSLGQGPEFLIYFQGTGAADDSGLPNDRFFAVRPEGSVSTLKIQRTERGDSAVYLCASSSGSWGQGGTRSSYTFGSGTRLTVV.